This TCR beta chain was observed in a study of type 1 regulatory T cells. Turning to the study itself: This in vitro CD4 product, T-allo10, is enriched for Tr1 cells and alloantigen-specific. Notes on the study in general: Tr1 cells had a more restricted TCR repertoire than non-Tr1 cells.

The V segment lost 3 bases and the J segment 5 bases; nucleotides outside the gene matches: 5. Germline V gives CDR1 GTSNPN, CDR2 SVGIG (reference sequence). CDR3 length: 13 residues. In the case of this clonotype: Antigen specificity is unknown.

TCRdb reprocessed the reads via MiXCR and lists one record per CDR3 protein. The repertoire holds about 42,000 distinct CDR3 sequences, roughly an eighth seen once, with 7% to 9% in the top ten. The chain combines TRBV30 with TRBJ2-5, with TRBD1 matching 8 bases. The TCR comes from a human donor in good health. Source material: cultured non-Tr1 T cells, either the whole culture or a sorted T cell fraction (not recorded which). The CDR3 reads CAWSAGGAETQYF. The CDR3 nucleotides read TGTGCCTGGAGCGCAGGGGGCGCTGAGACCCAGTACTTC.